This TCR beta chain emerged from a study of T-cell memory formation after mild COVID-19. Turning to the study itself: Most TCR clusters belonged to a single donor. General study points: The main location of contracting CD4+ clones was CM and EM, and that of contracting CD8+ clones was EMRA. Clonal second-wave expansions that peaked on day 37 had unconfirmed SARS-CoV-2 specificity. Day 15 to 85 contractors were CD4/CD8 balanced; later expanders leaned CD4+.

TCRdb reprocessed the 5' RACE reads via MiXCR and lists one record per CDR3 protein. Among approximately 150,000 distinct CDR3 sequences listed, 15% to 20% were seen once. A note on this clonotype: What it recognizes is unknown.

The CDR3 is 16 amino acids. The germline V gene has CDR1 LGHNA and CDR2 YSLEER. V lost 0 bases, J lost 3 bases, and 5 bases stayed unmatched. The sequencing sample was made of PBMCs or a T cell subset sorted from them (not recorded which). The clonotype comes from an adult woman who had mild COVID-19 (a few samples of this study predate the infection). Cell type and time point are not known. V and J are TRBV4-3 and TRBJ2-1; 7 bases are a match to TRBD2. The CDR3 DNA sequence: TGCGCCAGCAGCCAAGAAGAGCGGGATTTCTACAATGAGCAGTTCTTC. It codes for CASSQEERDFYNEQFF.